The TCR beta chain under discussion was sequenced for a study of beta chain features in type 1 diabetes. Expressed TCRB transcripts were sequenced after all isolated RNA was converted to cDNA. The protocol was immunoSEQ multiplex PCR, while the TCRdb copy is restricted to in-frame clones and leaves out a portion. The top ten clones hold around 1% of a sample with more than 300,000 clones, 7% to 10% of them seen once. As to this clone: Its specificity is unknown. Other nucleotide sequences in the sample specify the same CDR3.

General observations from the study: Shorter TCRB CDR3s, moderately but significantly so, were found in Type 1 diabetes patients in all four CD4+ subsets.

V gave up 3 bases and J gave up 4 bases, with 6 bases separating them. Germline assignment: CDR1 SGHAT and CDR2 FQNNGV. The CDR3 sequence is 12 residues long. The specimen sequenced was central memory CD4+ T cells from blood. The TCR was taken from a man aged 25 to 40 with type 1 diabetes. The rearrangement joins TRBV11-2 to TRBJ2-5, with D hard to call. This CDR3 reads CASSFDRETQYF. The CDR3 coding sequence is TGTGCCAGCAGCTTTGATAGAGAGACCCAGTACTTC.